The 2 T cell receptor beta chains below come from one sample, sequenced in a study of cytomegalovirus exposure and HLA in healthy donors (dated by TCRdb to the late 2010s). The library was prepared using the immunoSEQ multiplex PCR assay. For the multiplex PCR, a mixture combining 60 forward primers for TCR Vbeta segments and 13 reverse primers for TCR Jbeta segments was used. TCRdb stores this immuneACCESS table with in-frame sequences only. Part of the clones is absent; in the studies checked, under half of the shortfall reflects unresolved V genes, and no reason is known for the rest. The sample profile shows 100,000 to 150,000 clones; 77% of them were found once. Over 0.9% of the sample comes from the top ten. The sequencing sample was made of PBMCs. The origin of the receptors is a woman aged 60-75 years in good health and CMV-seronegative.

The genes are TRBV5-1 and TRBJ2-3; 9 bases are a match to TRBD2. Losses at the gene ends were 5 bases for V and 2 bases for J; bases not matched to a gene: 12. The CDR3 totals 17 residues. Germline V gene lookup returns CDR1 SGHRS and CDR2 YFSETQ. The CDR3 sequence: CASRFSLAGPTTDTQYF. The CDR3 DNA sequence: TGCGCCAGCAGGTTCTCCCTAGCGGGGCCCACCACAGATACGCAGTATTTT.

The chain links TRBV5-6 to TRBJ1-5; 8 bases line up with TRBD1. Germline CDR1 SGHDT, CDR2 YYEEEE. V was pared by 0 bases and J by 7 bases, with 6 bases of the junction left unmatched. The CDR3 totals 15 residues. The CDR3 DNA reads as TGTGCCAGCAGCTTGGGACAGGGGTTTTTCCAGCCCCAGCATTTT. Translating gives CASSLGQGFFQPQHF.